This T cell receptor (beta chain) was captured in a study of shared clonotypes between healthy human individuals. For the study at large: Aged between 18 and 49, the donors were a couple of women and a few men.

Study-wide results and caveats: It was the non-shared clonotypes that had lower generation probabilities than clonotypes shared by all four donors. For naive CD4 cells, around 5% of clonotypes were shared across a handful of donors. Despite large depth, rarefaction showed incomplete sorted-subset sequencing.

Trimming removed 0 bases from V and 6 bases from J; junction bases left unmatched: 7. CDR1 and CDR2 from the germline V gene are MGHRA and YSYEKL. This CDR3 comprises 15 residues. With regard to this clone: As yet, its antigen is unknown.

Terminally differentiated effector memory CD45RA+ cells were excluded from the naive CD8 cells, which were CD45RO-negative and positively selected for CCR7. Assay used: immunoSEQ multiplex PCR; TCRdb lists only in-frame clones, some missing. The sample has 2 million or so clones, about 94% seen once. This clonotype originated in a man younger than 35 in good health. Material for sequencing was naive CD8+ T cells sorted from blood. The chain has TRBV4-1 and TRBJ2-7, with 8 positions matching TRBD2. CDR3 protein: CASSQDPAGGIEQYF. The CDR3 nucleotides are TGCGCCAGCAGCCAAGATCCGGCGGGGGGAATCGAGCAGTACTTC.